This T cell receptor beta chain was sequenced for a study of beta chain features in type 1 diabetes (dated by TCRdb to the late 2010s). For context, the study as a whole: Mean age, gender distribution, total cell number and subset yield were not different between patients and healthy donors. Across all samples, approximately 98,000,000 sorted cells were examined, and cell number per subset correlated strongly with RNA yield. In the study, TCRB repertoires of sorted circulating CD4+ T cell subsets from recently diagnosed type 1 diabetes patients were compared with those of matched healthy donors. Regulatory and stem cell-like memory subsets were obtained from only 8 patients and roughly eight healthy donors, while naive and central memory subsets were obtained from all 30 or so donors.

Inclusive of the bounding cysteine and phenylalanine, the CDR3 is 14 residues long. Just CDR3 DNA is preserved here, 42 bases in frame from base 1. V drops 0 bases and J drops 4 bases, leaving 9 bases in between. Per the germline V gene, MNHEY is the CDR1 and SVGAGI is the CDR2. The entire amount of isolated RNA was reverse transcribed using the High Capacity cDNA Reverse Transcription Kit, so the sequenced TCRB transcripts were expressed ones. Deep immunoSEQ sequencing was applied to naive, central memory and regulatory T cell samples, giving an average of about 3.4 million total reads per sample. After sorted cells were lysed in RLT buffer, RNA was extracted with DNase-treated RNeasy Micro or Mini kits, with the choice depending on cell number. Each cell subset was processed on its own to prevent cross-contamination, while patient and healthy donor samples were processed together. The immunoSEQ multiplex PCR was used to amplify TCRB sequences from cDNA, yielding 87-bp fragments that span the CDR3 region. Sequencing of the amplicons was performed on the Illumina HiSeq platform. The study's own analysis went as follows. Synthetic template baselines were used to correct PCR bias computationally, reads within Hamming distance 2 were collapsed together, and singletons that could not be merged were discarded. Reads were aligned against IMGT so that V, D and J genes, CDR3 length and insertions or deletions at six rearrangement sites could be assigned. Within each subset, clonotype counts were normalized to sorted cell number, after which true diversity and Gini coefficients were computed with the tcR R package. The overlap coefficient, calculated on TCRB nucleotide sequences, was used to measure repertoire sharing. TCRdb's version of the immuneACCESS table is confined to in-frame rearrangements and falls short of the full clone set. An unresolved V gene accounts for under half of the shortfall where checked; the remainder is of unknown origin. V, J and clone size derive from that table, while D and trimming were established from the DNA sequence. Within this sample are some 150,000 clones, with around 50% of them counted one time only. 0.35% to 0.45% of the sample lies in the top ten.

Overall study outcomes, separate from this receptor: Type 1 diabetes patients showed a moderate but significant shortening of TCRB CDR3 length in all four CD4+ subsets. Naive, central memory and regulatory TCRB repertoires appeared more similar among patients than among healthy donors. PCR might favor shorter templates, but patient and control samples were amplified and corrected together, so any skew would affect both groups equally. Fewer insertions and more nucleotide deletions at VDJ recombination sites were observed in patients with type 1 diabetes, implying thymic rearrangement abnormalities. Because the HLA sub-analyses included only small numbers of individuals, any influence of HLA type on TCRB rearrangement was left unresolved. Sequencing cDNA rather than genomic DNA could over-represent highly expressing activated cells, although activation and CD3 levels did not differ between groups.

Regarding this clone: It has no known antigen specificity. No base quality information exists; no much larger clone differs at one position.

A single peripheral blood draw of around 0.11 L on average was collected from each donor into heparinised tubes. Using a panel that included CD45RO, CCR7, CD25, CD127, CD95 and CD27, naive, central memory, regulatory and stem cell-like memory CD4+ T cells were sorted on a BD FACSAria II. Purity was above 95% for every sorted population. PBMCs were isolated immediately by Lymphoprep density gradient centrifugation and stained directly without culture. To minimize batch effects, samples were stained and sorted in pairs, one healthy donor with one patient per experiment. The chain joins TRBV6-5 to TRBJ1-2, with TRBD1 tentatively as D gene (6 bases match). The sequenced sample consisted of Tregs from blood. This specimen's cell subset or site label, interpreted: regulatory CD4+ T cells. The clonotype was recovered from a man between 18 and 29 years old in good health. CDR3 loop: CASSYSAGAYGYTF. The nucleotide sequence is TGTGCCAGCAGTTACTCGGCAGGGGCCTATGGCTACACCTTC.